This entry concerns a single T cell receptor (beta chain). Data came from immunoSEQ multiplex PCR; TCRdb stores just in-frame clones and leaves some out. The sample holds around 85,000 clones, roughly 94% seen once. This sample was taken from a study of control samples from healthy donors and cancer patients. The germline CDR1 and CDR2 sequences are SGHRS and YFSETQ. The trim removed 7 bases at V and 7 bases at J, leaving 8 bases unmatched. CDR3 length equals 14 residues. Input material: blood. This TCR was recovered from a woman between 18 and 30 years old in good health. The V and J genes are TRBV5-1 and TRBJ2-1; 10 bases are shared with TRBD2. For the CDR3, the DNA is TGCGCCAGCGGGCTAGCGGGAGCAAGGAATGAGCAGTTCTTC. As protein: CASGLAGARNEQFF.